This T cell receptor beta chain comes out of a study of cytomegalovirus exposure and HLA in healthy donors. Whole-study findings and limits: Most TCR beta V segments were productive about 87% or about 30% of the time in an earlier analysis. Within the data, a cluster of highly shared sequence variants was likely a sequencing artifact.

Trimming pared 0 bases from V and 14 bases from J, leaving 15 bases between. CDR3 length equals 13 residues. The germline V gene encodes CDR1 SGHRS and CDR2 YFSETQ. As for the donors, each was a healthy bone marrow donor. Donors sampled were nominally healthy, though unrecorded immune exposures were likely. Comments on this clone: The antigen is undetermined.

Primers for the PCR totalled 60 Vbeta and 13 Jbeta. TCRdb keeps only in-frame clones here, not all; method: immunoSEQ multiplex PCR. Listed are about 44,000 clones; over 7% falls within the top ten. Sequencing input: PBMCs. The chain is built from TRBV5-1 and TRBJ2-1; D is ambiguous. The receptor was derived from a male donor in good health and CMV-seronegative. The CDR3: CASSLVIGAREFF. As DNA, the CDR3 is TGCGCCAGCAGCTTGGTAATCGGTGCACGGGAGTTCTTC.